Presented here are 27 T cell receptor beta chains from one specimen sequenced in a study of beta chain features in type 1 diabetes. Expressed TCRB transcripts got sequenced, as all isolated RNA was reverse transcribed. Clones were sequenced by immunoSEQ multiplex PCR, and TCRdb holds only the in-frame ones, with some missing. The sample has a few hundred thousand clones, around 16% seen once. Sample: naive CD4+ T cells from blood. The receptors shown here come from a woman aged 18-29 years in good health.

J is TRBJ1-3 and V is TRBV29-1; D uncertain. Trimming removed 0 bases from V and 9 bases from J, with 18 bases in between. CDR1 and CDR2 (germline): SQVTM, ANQGSEA. The CDR3 spans 15 residues. The DNA for the CDR3 is TGCAGCGTTGAAGATATCGTCCAATCGCCGGGCACCATATATTTT. Translated, it gives CSVEDIVQSPGTIYF.

The genes are TRBV29-1 and TRBJ2-3, with 10 bases identical to TRBD1. The CDR3 consists of 14 residues. The J segment lost 3 bases and the V segment lost 6 bases, leaving 6 bases of the junction unmatched. Germline assignment: CDR1 SQVTM and CDR2 ANQGSEA. The CDR3 coding sequence is TGCAGCGTCCGACAGGGGGCTAATACAGATACGCAGTATTTT. This codes for CSVRQGANTDTQYF.

The chain recombines TRBV19 with TRBJ2-3; 7 bases match TRBD2. Per the germline V gene, CDR1 is LNHDA and CDR2 is SQIVND (reference sequence). V gave up 7 bases and J gave up 3 bases; unmatched junction bases: 7. There are 14 residues in the CDR3. CDR3 protein: CASTVGGSTDTQYF. As DNA, the CDR3 is TGTGCCAGTACGGTTGGCGGGAGTACAGATACGCAGTATTTT. Looking up the rest from reference TRBV19 and TRBJ2-3 gives the full variable domain: DGGITQSPKYLFRKEGQNVTLSCEQNLNHDAMYWYRQDPGQGLRLIYYSQIVNDFQKGDIAEGYSVSREKKESFPLTVTSAQKNPTAFYLCASTVGGSTDTQYFGPGTRLTVL.

The sample holds a few counts of this clone. The rearrangement links TRBV11-1 to TRBJ2-7; 13 nucleotides match TRBD2. The V gene end was trimmed by 4 bases and the J gene end by 0 bases; junction bases not matched to a gene: 6. CDR3 length: 17 residues. Looked up from germline, CDR1 is SGHAT and CDR2 is FQDESV (reference sequence). The CDR3 DNA reads TGTGCCAGCAGCTCCCCGGGGACTAGCGGGATCTCCTACGAGCAGTACTTC. Protein product: CASSSPGTSGISYEQYF.

The gene calls are TRBV18 and TRBJ2-7; D gene ambiguous. The CDR3 sequence is 14 residues long. Per the germline V gene, CDR1 is KGHSH and CDR2 is LQKENI. V lost 3 bases and J 3 bases, leaving 12 bases between the germline ends. The CDR3: CASSPAMKDYEQYF. As DNA, the CDR3 is TGTGCCAGCTCACCCGCTATGAAAGACTACGAGCAGTACTTC.

This clone was observed a handful of times. The V call is TRBV11-2, the J call TRBJ2-1, with a weak D call TRBD1 (6 bases). The CDR3 runs 15 residues. Germline V gene lookup returns CDR1 SGHAT and CDR2 FQNNGV. V was cut by 0 bases and J by 6 bases, with 12 bases left in between. CDR3 amino acids: CASSLEGPRGNEQFF. The CDR3 DNA follows: TGTGCCAGCAGCTTAGAAGGTCCCAGGGGCAATGAGCAGTTCTTC.

The rearrangement uses TRBV6-6 and TRBJ2-7, with 11 nucleotides matching TRBD2. The CDR3 spans 15 residues. V lost 2 bases, J lost 4 bases, and 4 bases stayed unmatched. Looked up from germline, CDR1 is MNHNY and CDR2 is SVGAGI (reference sequence). CDR3 sequence (DNA): TGTGCCAGCAGTTACGCCACTAGCGGGAGTTACGAGCAGTACTTC. This translates into CASSYATSGSYEQYF.

The V call is TRBV7-9, the J call TRBJ2-2; TRBD2 might be the D (5 bases). Deletions cut 3 bases from V and 0 bases from J, with 14 bases between. Looked up from germline, CDR1 is SEHNR and CDR2 is FQNEAQ (reference sequence). The CDR3 is made up of 17 amino acids. This chain's CDR3 is CASSLGPGSSNTGELFF. For the CDR3, the DNA is TGTGCCAGCAGCTTGGGCCCGGGATCCTCGAACACCGGGGAGCTGTTTTTT.

There are a few counts of this clone. The V gene is TRBV5-1, the J gene TRBJ2-7, with 7 bases aligning to TRBD1. The trim removed 1 base at V and 6 bases at J, leaving 7 bases unmatched. Germline CDR1 is SGHRS and CDR2 is YFSETQ. CDR3 size: 14 residues. In nucleotides, the CDR3 is TGCGCCAGCAGCTTGTTGTGGACAGGAGGCGAGCAGTACTTC. This codes for CASSLLWTGGEQYF.

Only a few counts were recorded for this clone. The chain combines TRBV30 with TRBJ2-3; possible D gene TRBD2, 7 bases. V lost 6 bases and J lost 1, with 23 bases in between. CDR3 length: 17 residues. Germline-derived CDR1 and CDR2 are GTSNPN and SVGIG (reference sequence). For the CDR3, the DNA is TGTGCCTGCCCCCATAGTGGGGGGGCGCCTGGCACAGATACGCAGTATTTT. This codes for CACPHSGGAPGTDTQYF.

In its sample, this clone was seen a few times. Other DNA sequences within the sample encode an identical CDR3. V usage is TRBV28 and J usage is TRBJ2-2, with D hard to call. Germline assignment: CDR1 MDHEN and CDR2 SYDVKM. V dropped 4 bases and J dropped 2 bases, with 5 bases sitting between them. The CDR3 consists of 13 residues. The CDR3 loop reads CASSSTNTGELFF. CDR3 coding DNA: TGTGCCAGCAGTTCAACAAACACCGGGGAGCTGTTTTTT.

This clone was seen a few times. The rearrangement uses TRBV5-6 and TRBJ1-2; a weak D match, TRBD1 (5 bases). From germline, CDR1 is SGHDT and CDR2 YYEEEE. The CDR3 spans 13 residues. Trimming took off 4 bases at V and 6 bases at J, with 13 bases between the two ends. CDR3 residues: CASSLGTADGYTF. The CDR3 DNA follows: TGTGCCAGCAGCCTAGGGACTGCGGATGGCTACACCTTC.

V gene TRBV7-9 combines with J gene TRBJ2-7; TRBD1 matches 7 bases. Germline CDR1 reads SEHNR; CDR2 reads FQNEAQ (reference sequence). V shed 2 bases and J 3 bases; nucleotides not matched to a gene: 10. The CDR3 runs to 16 residues. The CDR3 DNA reads as TGTGCCAGCAGCTTAAGACGGGACAGTCCCAACTACGAGCAGTACTTC. It specifies CASSLRRDSPNYEQYF.

This clone was counted between two and nine times. The chain combines TRBV2 with TRBJ1-2; 7 nucleotides align to TRBD1. With V trimmed by 3 bases and J by 7 bases, 14 bases remained unmatched. The length of the CDR3 is 16 residues. In germline, CDR1 is SNHLY, CDR2 FYNNEI. The CDR3 nucleotides read TGTGCCAGCAGTGACGACAGGGTCGGGGGCGACTCTGGCTACACCTTC. It yields the protein CASSDDRVGGDSGYTF. The whole variable domain, filled in from reference TRBV2 and TRBJ1-2, reads EPEVTQTPSHQVTQMGQEVILRCVPISNHLYFYWYRQILGQKVEFLVSFYNNEISEKSEIFDDQFSVERPDGSNFTLKIRSTKLEDSAMYFCASSDDRVGGDSGYTFGSGTRLTVV.

This sequence joins TRBV4-3 and TRBJ2-7; 8 nucleotides match TRBD2. The CDR3 is made up of 14 amino acids. The J segment lost 6 bases and the V segment lost 3 bases, leaving 7 bases of the junction unmatched. Germline assignment: CDR1 LGHNA and CDR2 YSLEER. The CDR3 DNA is TGCGCCAGCAGCCACCGCGGGACTAGGGGCGAGCAGTACTTC. This gives the protein CASSHRGTRGEQYF.

This clone showed up just a few times. The chain recombines TRBV10-3 with TRBJ2-7, with a possible D match to TRBD2 (5 bases). The germline CDR1 and CDR2 sequences are ENHRY and SYGVKD. CDR3 length: 14 amino acids. The V and J ends lost 4 bases and 4 bases respectively, with 14 bases between them. The CDR3: CAISVGGIRYEQYF. The CDR3 nucleotides are TGTGCCATCAGTGTTGGAGGTATAAGGTACGAGCAGTACTTC.

The rearrangement uses TRBV7-8 and TRBJ1-4; 7 bases map to TRBD1. Germline lookup yields CDR1 SGHVS and CDR2 FQNEAQ. The CDR3 covers 13 residues. The V and J ends lost 5 bases and 8 bases, in that order; junction bases with no gene match: 5. The CDR3 here is CASSRGTVEKLFF. Here the CDR3 DNA reads TGTGCCAGCAGCCGCGGGACAGTGGAAAAACTGTTTTTT. Together with reference TRBV7-8 and TRBJ1-4, the CDR3 gives the full variable domain: GAGVSQSPRYKVAKRGQDVALRCDPISGHVSLFWYQQALGQGPEFLTYFQNEAQLDKSGLPSDRFFAERPEGSVSTLKIQRTQQEDSAVYLCASSRGTVEKLFFGSGTQLSVL.

The chain carries TRBV11-2 and TRBJ2-1; 10 bases are a match to TRBD2. Trimming took 4 bases from V and 0 from J; bases not matched to a gene: 0. CDR3 length equals 15 residues. CDR1 and CDR2 (germline): SGHAT, FQNNGV. CDR3 region: CASSWTSGSYNEQFF. In DNA form, the CDR3 reads TGTGCCAGCAGCTGGACTAGCGGCTCCTACAATGAGCAGTTCTTC.

The chain has TRBV6-6 and TRBJ1-2; weak D call: TRBD1 (5 bases). V lost 1 base and J lost 3, with 9 bases in between. The CDR3 consists of 14 residues. In germline, CDR1 is MNHNY, CDR2 SVGAGI (reference sequence). CDR3 in amino acids: CASSYWARDYGYTF. The DNA of the CDR3 is TGTGCCAGCAGTTACTGGGCCAGGGACTATGGCTACACCTTC.

This clone was picked up a small number of times. The rearrangement links TRBV6-5 to TRBJ2-3; weak D call: TRBD2 (5 bases). With 6 bases removed from V and 4 bases from J, the gap between germline ends came to 5 bases. CDR1 MNHEY and CDR2 SVGAGI come from the germline V gene. The CDR3 spans 11 residues. The CDR3 spells CASRGADTQYF. DNA of the CDR3: TGTGCCAGCAGGGGAGCAGATACGCAGTATTTT.

This chain uses TRBV29-1 with TRBJ2-4, with a tentative D call TRBD2 (7 bases). This CDR3 has 15 residues. Looked up from germline, CDR1 is SQVTM and CDR2 is ANQGSEA. V shed 4 bases and J shed 15 bases, with 28 bases lying between them. Written as DNA, the CDR3 is TGCAGCGTTGGGTCAAGGCGCGGGGGCCCCGAGGGGTTGTACTTC. Protein: CSVGSRRGGPEGLYF. Filled out from reference TRBV29-1 and TRBJ2-4, the complete variable domain reads SAVISQKPSRDICQRGTSLTIQCQVDSQVTMMFWYRQQPGQSLTLIATANQGSEATYESGFVIDKFPISRPNLTFSTLTVSNMSPEDSSIYLCSVGSRRGGPEGLYFGAGTRLSVL.

This clone was seen a handful of times. The chain links TRBV18 to TRBJ1-2, with 7 bases fitting TRBD1. The germline V gene encodes CDR1 KGHSH and CDR2 LQKENI. V was pared by 3 bases and J by 0 bases, with 4 bases of the junction left unmatched. The CDR3 totals 15 residues. The chain's CDR3 is CASSPGQAANYGYTF. The CDR3 bases are TGTGCCAGCTCACCTGGACAGGCGGCTAACTATGGCTACACCTTC.

This chain joins TRBV5-1 and TRBJ2-5, with 9 bases aligning to TRBD2. CDR1 is SGHRS, CDR2 YFSETQ, per germline. After removal of 6 bases from V and 4 bases from J, the junction contained 10 bases not matched to a gene. This CDR3 spans 15 amino acids. CDR3 nucleotides: TGCGCCAGCACAACCTTTAGCGGGAGCGCAGAGACCCAGTACTTC. As protein: CASTTFSGSAETQYF.

Only a few counts were recorded for this clone. The chain employs TRBV29-1 and TRBJ1-2, with 7 bases identical to TRBD1. J was trimmed by 2 bases and V by 5 bases; bases with no gene match: 8. CDR1 and CDR2 from the germline V gene are SQVTM and ANQGSEA. This CDR3 region has 14 residues. CDR3 protein: CSVYRQGGNYGYTF. In DNA, the CDR3 is TGCAGCGTTTACCGACAGGGCGGCAACTATGGCTACACCTTC.

This clone has just a few counts. The chain links TRBV28 to TRBJ2-5, with 7 nucleotides matching TRBD1. The CDR3 extends over 17 amino acids. Germline CDR1 MDHEN, CDR2 SYDVKM. With V trimmed by 5 bases and J by 4 bases, 16 bases remained unmatched. DNA for the CDR3: TGTGCCAGCAGTAGACTCTCAGGGGCAGGGGGTTTAGAGACCCAGTACTTC. It yields the protein CASSRLSGAGGLETQYF.

V usage is TRBV28 and J usage is TRBJ1-1; D uncertain. Germline V CDR1 and CDR2: MDHEN, SYDVKM. The CDR3 is 14 amino acids. Trimming took off 5 bases at V and 3 bases at J, with 13 bases between the two ends. CDR3 in amino acids: CASSLSDGYTEAFF. The CDR3 coding sequence is TGTGCCAGCAGTCTATCAGACGGGTACACTGAAGCTTTCTTT. Based on the CDR3 plus reference TRBV28 and TRBJ1-1, the full variable domain is DVKVTQSSRYLVKRTGEKVFLECVQDMDHENMFWYRQDPGLGLRLIYFSYDVKMKEKGDIPEGYSVSREKKERFSLILESASTNQTSMYLCASSLSDGYTEAFFGQGTRLTVV.

This clone was observed a handful of times. The chain carries TRBV9 and TRBJ2-4; 12 bases fit TRBD2. This CDR3 contains 18 residues. Per the germline V gene, CDR1 is SGDLS and CDR2 is YYNGEE. Trimming cost V 2 bases and J 0 bases; bases outside gene matches: 6. CDR3 sequence reads: CASSVGLAGSVAKNIQYF. In DNA, the CDR3 is TGTGCCAGCAGCGTGGGACTAGCGGGTTCCGTAGCCAAAAACATTCAGTACTTC.